Each of the 20 T cell receptor beta chains below was sequenced from the same sample in a study of T cells after yellow fever vaccination. TCRdb reanalysed the 5' RACE reads using MiXCR and keeps one entry per CDR3 protein. Among hundreds of thousands of distinct CDR3 sequences listed, less than 25% were seen once. The starting material was PBMCs, obtained about 21 days after the first yellow fever vaccination. These receptors were obtained from a man aged 18-30 years who received the YFV17D yellow fever vaccine.

This clonotype has more than one count but fewer than ten. The chain joins TRBV5-1 to TRBJ2-5; 7 positions match TRBD1. The CDR3 is 16 amino acids. Trimming took 4 bases from V and 2 from J; bases not matched to a gene: 11. Germline CDR1 reads SGHRS; CDR2 reads YFSETQ. CDR3 amino acids: CASSSLGDSRQETQYF. CDR3 DNA: TGCGCCAGCAGCAGCCTAGGGGACAGCCGACAAGAGACCCAGTACTTC.

The chain carries TRBV6-1 and TRBJ2-2; 9 nucleotides match TRBD1. The CDR3 is 15 residues long. The germline V gene encodes CDR1 MNHNS and CDR2 SASEGT. V was clipped by 10 bases and J by 4 bases; unmatched bases: 10. The CDR3 coding sequence is TGTGCCACCAAAACAGGGGGCTTATTCACCGGGGAGCTGTTTTTT. Translation gives CATKTGGLFTGELFF.

The chain links TRBV11-2 to TRBJ2-3; a weak D match, TRBD2 (6 bases). The germline gives CDR1 SGHAT, CDR2 FQNNGV. Trimming took off 5 bases at V and 0 bases at J, with 12 bases between the two ends. CDR3 length equals 15 residues. The DNA for the CDR3 is TGTGCCAGCAGCAAGGTGGGGGGTAGCACAGATACGCAGTATTTT. Translation gives CASSKVGGSTDTQYF.

As concerns this clonotype: The junction and the germline gene differ at one end; a read error may be behind it. The chain uses TRBV19 and TRBJ2-1; a weak D match, TRBD1 (6 bases). The CDR3 is made up of 14 amino acids. Looked up from germline, CDR1 is LNHDA and CDR2 is SQIVND (reference sequence). Here the CDR3 DNA reads TGTGCCAGTAGTACAGGGGAAGGGTGGAATGATCAGTTCTTC. Residues: CASSTGEGWNDQFF. Full variable domain (outside the CDR3, taken from reference TRBV19 and TRBJ2-1): DGGITQSPKYLFRKEGQNVTLSCEQNLNHDAMYWYRQDPGQGLRLIYYSQIVNDFQKGDIAEGYSVSREKKESFPLTVTSAQKNPTAFYLCASSTGEGWNDQFFGPGTRLTVL.

This chain uses TRBV20-1 with TRBJ2-7; 10 bases are a match to TRBD1. The CDR3 spans 14 residues. CDR1 DFQATT and CDR2 SNEGSKA come from the germline V gene (reference sequence). The trim removed 3 bases at V and 2 bases at J, leaving 4 bases unmatched. Here the CDR3 reads CSARWDRGTYEQYF. CDR3 bases: TGCAGTGCTAGGTGGGACAGGGGTACCTACGAGCAGTACTTC.

This clonotype was seen more than once but under ten times. The chain uses TRBV20-1 and TRBJ1-5, with D perhaps matching TRBD1 (5 bases). This CDR3 spans 12 amino acids. Germline CDR1 is DFQATT and CDR2 is SNEGSKA (reference sequence). Deletions cut 6 bases from V and 1 base from J, with 7 bases between. CDR3 coding DNA: TGCAGTGCCCGACAGAGCAATCAGCCCCAGCATTTT. This gives the protein CSARQSNQPQHF.

The sample holds a few counts of this clonotype. The CDR3 region is CASSSTAQGRDTQYF. Here the CDR3 DNA reads TGTGCCAGCAGTTCTACAGCCCAAGGCAGAGATACGCAGTATTTT. This chain uses TRBV12-3 or TRBV12-4 with TRBJ2-3, with no clear D. CDR3 length: 15 amino acids. V was trimmed by 4 bases and J by 5 bases, leaving 16 bases between them.

The sample holds many counts of this clonotype. V is TRBV3-1 and J is TRBJ2-5; D may be TRBD2 (6 bases). CDR1 and CDR2 from the germline V gene are LGHDT and YNNKEL (reference sequence). Trimming removed 4 bases from V and 2 bases from J, with 11 bases in between. The CDR3 is 14 amino acids. The CDR3 DNA is TGTGCCAGCAGCCGACTAGAGGGACAAGAGACCCAGTACTTC. Protein product: CASSRLEGQETQYF.

The V call is TRBV13, the J call TRBJ2-3; D could derive from TRBD1 or TRBD2 (5 bases each). CDR3 length: 15 residues. The germline V gene has CDR1 PRHDT and CDR2 FYEKMQ (reference sequence). The V gene lost 5 bases and the J gene lost 2 bases, with 14 bases spanning the gap. The CDR3 sequence: CASSPGPRATDTQYF. CDR3 bases: TGTGCCAGCAGCCCGGGACCGCGAGCCACAGATACGCAGTATTTT.

The chain has TRBV7-2 and TRBJ2-2; tentative D call: TRBD1 (5 bases). The germline V gene encodes CDR1 SGHTA and CDR2 FQGNSA. V was pared by 3 bases and J by 3 bases, with 14 bases between. The CDR3 is 16 residues long. CDR3 coding DNA: TGTGCCAGCAGCTTCCTTGGCCAGGGATACACCGGGGAGCTGTTTTTT. Translating gives CASSFLGQGYTGELFF.

V usage is TRBV7-9 and J usage is TRBJ2-2; the D is unclear. Germline loops: CDR1 SEHNR, CDR2 FQNEAQ (reference sequence). The CDR3 runs to 17 residues. The V end lost 5 bases, the J end lost 0 bases, and 16 bases lay between the germline ends. The CDR3 DNA sequence: TGTGCCAGCAGCCTCGAGGCAGCAGTTTCGAACACCGGGGAGCTGTTTTTT. It yields the protein CASSLEAAVSNTGELFF.

This clonotype was counted between two and nine times. The chain links TRBV12-3 or TRBV12-4 to TRBJ2-3; D is undetermined. The CDR3 has 13 amino acids. The V gene lost 5 bases and the J gene lost 11 bases, with 17 bases spanning the gap. The CDR3 loop is CASSPQTRGEQYF. The CDR3 DNA reads TGTGCCAGCAGTCCGCAGACCAGAGGAGAGCAGTATTTT.

This clonotype was recorded a few times. DNA for the CDR3: TGTGCCAGCAGCGGGGGTAGGACAGAGAACACCGGGGAGCTGTTTTTT. It specifies CASSGGRTENTGELFF. This chain links TRBV27 with TRBJ2-2, with D tentatively TRBD1 or TRBD2 (6 bases each). The length of the CDR3 is 16 residues. Germline V gives CDR1 MNHEY, CDR2 SMNVEV (reference sequence). V was cut by 6 bases and J by 1 base, with 15 bases left in between.

The chain employs TRBV6-1 and TRBJ2-1; the D is unclear. CDR1 and CDR2 (germline): MNHNS, SASEGT. Deletions cut 1 base from V and 0 bases from J, with 10 bases between. The CDR3 is made up of 16 amino acids. The CDR3, as DNA: TGTGCCAGCAGTGAAGGTGGGCAGCCCTCCTACAATGAGCAGTTCTTC. This encodes CASSEGGQPSYNEQFF.

This clonotype has a handful of counts. The gene calls are TRBV5-1 and TRBJ2-5, with 7 bases fitting TRBD1. Germline V gene sequence: CDR1 SGHRS, CDR2 YFSETQ. V shed 0 bases and J 3 bases; nucleotides not matched to a gene: 5. This CDR3 has 15 amino acids. CDR3 in amino acids: CASSLDGTDKETQYF. CDR3 nucleotides: TGCGCCAGCAGCTTGGACGGGACAGATAAAGAGACCCAGTACTTC. The whole variable domain, filled in from reference TRBV5-1 and TRBJ2-5, reads KAGVTQTPRYLIKTRGQQVTLSCSPISGHRSVSWYQQTPGQGLQFLFEYFSETQRNKGNFPGRFSGRQFSNSRSEMNVSTLELGDSALYLCASSLDGTDKETQYFGPGTRLLVL.

This clonotype was counted only a few times. The genes are TRBV29-1 and TRBJ2-2; no firm D call. Looked up from germline, CDR1 is SQVTM and CDR2 is ANQGSEA. The CDR3 runs 14 residues. Trimming left V 4 bases short and J 4 bases short, with 13 bases between. CDR3: CSVVLAPSTGELFF. Here the CDR3 DNA reads TGCAGCGTTGTTTTAGCACCAAGCACCGGGGAGCTGTTTTTT.

This clonotype was picked up one time. J is TRBJ2-3 and V is TRBV12-3 or TRBV12-4; 11 bases agree with TRBD2. V lost 6 bases, J lost 3 bases, and 2 bases stayed unmatched. The CDR3 has 14 residues. DNA for the CDR3: TGTGCCAGCAGAGGGACTAGCGGAACAGATACGCAGTATTTT. Its translation: CASRGTSGTDTQYF.

This clonotype was found a few times. V and J are TRBV15 and TRBJ2-1; D is unresolved. The CDR3 is made up of 15 amino acids. Trimming cost V 9 bases and J 0 bases, with 15 bases left between them. Germline V gene data show CDR1 as LNHNV and CDR2 as YYDKDF (reference sequence). The CDR3 sequence: CATHSARSSYNEQFF. Written as DNA, the CDR3 is TGTGCCACGCACTCGGCCAGGAGCTCCTACAATGAGCAGTTCTTC.

The CDR3 region has the DNA TGTGCCAGTAGTATAAGTGAAGGAAATGAGCAGTTCTTC. Translation: CASSISEGNEQFF. The chain employs TRBV19 and TRBJ2-1; no definite D call. This CDR3 spans 13 amino acids. Germline loops: CDR1 LNHDA, CDR2 SQIVND (reference sequence). V lost 2 bases, J lost 7 bases, and 9 bases lay in between.

This clonotype was detected a few times. The J gene is TRBJ2-2, the V gene TRBV12-3 or TRBV12-4; tentatively, D is TRBD2 (6 bases). The CDR3 totals 16 residues. The V end was cut by 3 bases, the J end by 4 bases, with 15 bases between. Here the CDR3 DNA reads TGTGCCAGCAGTTTTCCTTCCGGGGGAAGCACCGGGGAGCTGTTTTTT. This translates into CASSFPSGGSTGELFF.